Listed here are 29 T cell receptor beta chains from one sample, sequenced in a study of cytomegalovirus exposure and HLA in healthy donors. The PCR employed 60 Vbeta primers together with 13 Jbeta primers. Sequencing was performed with immunoSEQ multiplex PCR; in TCRdb, only in-frame clones are kept and a portion is missing. Altogether 150,000 to 200,000 clones are present, about three quarters being singletons, with the ten largest covering 3.1%. Sample: PBMCs. Source of these receptors: a woman in her 40s in good health and CMV-seronegative.

In its sample, this clone was seen a few times. In DNA form, the CDR3 reads TGTGCCAGCAGCTTAGGCAGGGGGCAAAAACCTCCGTATCATGGCTACACCTTC. It specifies CASSLGRGQKPPYHGYTF. The J gene is TRBJ1-2, the V gene TRBV11-2; TRBD1 aligns across 8 bases. CDR3 size: 18 residues. CDR1 is SGHAT, CDR2 FQNNGV, per germline. V was clipped by 1 base and J by 6 bases; unmatched bases: 16.

V usage is TRBV30 and J usage is TRBJ1-4; D is unclear. Trimming removed 4 bases from V and 8 bases from J, with 11 bases in between. This CDR3 is 12 amino acids long. CDR1 is GTSNPN, CDR2 SVGIG, per germline (reference sequence). CDR3 nucleotides: TGTGCCTGGACCGTCAGAGGCGAAAAACTGTTTTTT. This codes for CAWTVRGEKLFF.

The CDR3 sequence is CAISAGRSEAFF. In DNA form, the CDR3 reads TGTGCCATCAGCGCGGGCAGATCTGAAGCTTTCTTT. V is TRBV10-3 and J is TRBJ1-1; D unresolved. Germline V lookup: CDR1 ENHRY, CDR2 SYGVKD. Deletions cut 6 bases from V and 6 bases from J, with 11 bases between. CDR3 length: 12 residues.

The rearrangement joins TRBV18 to TRBJ2-3; D might be TRBD2 (6 bases). The V end was cut by 2 bases, the J end by 1 base, with 13 bases between. The CDR3 has 16 amino acids. Per the germline V gene, CDR1 is KGHSH and CDR2 is LQKENI. CDR3 DNA: TGTGCCAGCTCACCAGGGGTAGGCGGGGGCACAGATACGCAGTATTTT. It encodes CASSPGVGGGTDTQYF.

As for this clone: Compared with germline, one end of the junction differs, possibly owing to a read error. The chain employs TRBV7-9 and TRBJ2-7; maybe TRBD2 (6 bases). Germline V gene sequence: CDR1 SEHNR, CDR2 FQNEAQ (reference sequence). The CDR3 has 16 residues. CDR3 loop: CSSSLGPGGVSYEQYF. The CDR3 DNA reads as TGTTCCAGCAGCTTAGGTCCGGGCGGGGTGTCCTACGAGCAGTACTTC.

The chain uses TRBV5-4 and TRBJ1-6; TRBD1 matches at 8 bases. V lost 0 bases to trimming and J lost 4 bases; unmatched junction nucleotides: 0. Germline V gene sequence: CDR1 SGHNT, CDR2 YYREEE (reference sequence). This CDR3 region has 15 residues. CDR3 nucleotide sequence: TGTGCCAGCAGCTTGGACAGGGGGTATAATTCACCCCTCCACTTT. Amino acid sequence: CASSLDRGYNSPLHF.

The chain recombines TRBV4-2 with TRBJ2-5; 7 nucleotides align to TRBD1. Germline loops: CDR1 LGHNA, CDR2 YNFKEQ. J lost 2 bases, V lost 2 bases, and 8 bases had no gene match. There are 16 residues in the CDR3. As DNA, the CDR3 is TGTGCCAGCAGCCAACCCTCCGGACAGGTTCAAGAGACCCAGTACTTC. As protein: CASSQPSGQVQETQYF.

The count of this clone is one. The genes are TRBV15 and TRBJ2-3; D might be TRBD2 (6 bases). Trimming removed 0 bases at V and 5 bases at J, with 9 bases between. This CDR3 is built from 14 residues. Per the germline V gene, CDR1 is LNHNV and CDR2 is YYDKDF (reference sequence). The CDR3, as DNA: TGTGCCACCAGCAGAGATATGGGGGGAGATACGCAGTATTTT. Protein: CATSRDMGGDTQYF. Supplemented by reference TRBV15 and TRBJ2-3, the full variable domain reads DAMVIQNPRYQVTQFGKPVTLSCSQTLNHNVMYWYQQKSSQAPKLLFHYYDKDFNNEADTPDNFQSRRPNTSFCFLDIRSPGLGDTAMYLCATSRDMGGDTQYFGPGTRLTVL.

This clone has only one observation. The CDR3 reads CASSLARTFAADTQYF. In DNA, the CDR3 is TGTGCCAGCAGCTTAGCGAGAACCTTCGCTGCAGATACGCAGTATTTT. V and J are TRBV7-9 and TRBJ2-3; D is ambiguous. V dropped 0 bases and J dropped 4 bases, with 14 bases sitting between them. Germline-derived CDR1 and CDR2 are SEHNR and FQNEAQ (reference sequence). There are 16 residues in the CDR3.

This chain uses TRBV5-1 with TRBJ2-3, with TRBD1 as a possible D gene (5 bases). Between the trimmed V and J ends, which lost 3 bases and 2 bases, there was a span of 13 bases. CDR1 and CDR2 (germline): SGHRS, YFSETQ. CDR3 size: 15 residues. The CDR3 is CASSSALQVTDTQYF. The CDR3 DNA is TGCGCCAGCAGCTCGGCCCTACAGGTCACAGATACGCAGTATTTT.

The chain links TRBV4-1 to TRBJ2-7; 13 positions match TRBD2. V shed 3 bases, J shed 4 bases, and the junction held 3 bases outside the gene matches. The CDR3 spans 15 residues. CDR1 is MGHRA, CDR2 YSYEKL, per germline. In nucleotides, the CDR3 is TGCGCCAGCAGCCATGGGGGACTAGCGGGGTACGAGCAGTACTTC. Encoded protein: CASSHGGLAGYEQYF.

There are a few counts of this clone. The genes are TRBV4-2 and TRBJ1-1, with D perhaps TRBD1 (6 bases). The CDR3 is 17 amino acids. CDR1 is LGHNA and CDR2 is YNFKEQ in the germline V gene. The ends were cut back, 0 bases at V and 1 base at J, with 15 bases in the middle. The CDR3 is CASSQDPPGQANTEAFF. The CDR3 coding sequence is TGTGCCAGCAGCCAAGATCCTCCGGGACAAGCGAACACTGAAGCTTTCTTT.

The chain joins TRBV6-5 to TRBJ1-2; perhaps TRBD1 as D (5 bases). This CDR3 contains 12 residues. Germline V gene sequence: CDR1 MNHEY, CDR2 SVGAGI. Trimming pared 8 bases from V and 4 bases from J, leaving 11 bases between. The CDR3 reads CASARVFYGYTF. The CDR3 DNA reads TGTGCCAGCGCCAGGGTGTTCTATGGCTACACCTTC.

The sample holds a few counts of this clone. J is TRBJ1-5 and V is TRBV6-6, with D tentatively TRBD1 (6 bases). The CDR3 contains 13 residues. Germline CDR1 and CDR2: MNHNY and SVGAGI (reference sequence). V was trimmed by 8 bases and J by 2 bases, leaving 10 bases between them. Here the CDR3 reads CASEQGRNQPQHF. Here the CDR3 DNA reads TGTGCCAGCGAACAGGGACGCAATCAGCCCCAGCATTTT.

V and J are TRBV2 and TRBJ1-1; TRBD1 matches at 7 bases. CDR3 length equals 14 residues. With V trimmed by 5 bases and J by 8 bases, 11 bases remained unmatched. Germline CDR1 reads SNHLY; CDR2 reads FYNNEI. The CDR3 sequence: CASSLDREFPEAFF. The CDR3 DNA is TGTGCCAGCAGTCTCGACAGGGAGTTTCCAGAAGCTTTCTTT.

A single count supports this clone. The V and J genes are TRBV6-1 and TRBJ1-1, with a possible D match to TRBD1 (5 bases). Germline V CDR1 and CDR2: MNHNS, SASEGT. The germline V and J ends were trimmed by 7 bases and 6 bases, with 18 bases remaining between them. This CDR3 region has 14 residues. The CDR3 sequence: CASIQGVGFAEAFF. CDR3 bases: TGTGCCAGCATACAAGGGGTTGGGTTCGCTGAAGCTTTCTTT.

This chain joins TRBV10-3 and TRBJ2-7, with a possible D match to TRBD1 (5 bases). The V end lost 5 bases, the J end lost 0 bases, and 14 bases lay between the germline ends. This CDR3 spans 15 amino acids. CDR1 and CDR2 from the germline V gene are ENHRY and SYGVKD. The CDR3 reads CAISPRTHVSYEQYF. The DNA of the CDR3 is TGTGCCATCAGTCCCCGGACACACGTCTCCTACGAGCAGTACTTC.

This sequence joins TRBV9 and TRBJ2-6; TRBD1 matches at 7 bases. V was pared by 2 bases and J by 4 bases, with 6 bases of the junction left unmatched. This CDR3 comprises 16 residues. Germline CDR1 is SGDLS and CDR2 is YYNGEE. The CDR3 reads CASSVGTAGGANVLTF. The DNA of the CDR3 is TGTGCCAGCAGCGTTGGGACAGCCGGGGGGGCCAACGTCCTGACTTTC.

The chain joins TRBV5-1 to TRBJ2-7; the match to TRBD1 covers 8 bases. The CDR3 is made up of 14 amino acids. Germline CDR1 reads SGHRS; CDR2 reads YFSETQ. The V segment lost 4 bases and the J segment 2 bases; nucleotides outside the gene matches: 5. This CDR3 reads CASSINRGTYEQYF. The CDR3 region has the DNA TGCGCCAGCAGCATAAACAGGGGGACCTACGAGCAGTACTTC.

The J gene is TRBJ1-1, the V gene TRBV23-1; TRBD1 matches 7 bases. TRBV23-1 is identified as an open reading frame with a role that is uncertain. The CDR3 is 12 residues long. Trimming removed 7 bases from V and 4 bases from J; junction bases left unmatched: 3. As DNA, the CDR3 is TGCGCCAGCACCGCAGGGGGCACTGAAGCTTTCTTT. Translated, it gives CASTAGGTEAFF.

Points on this clone: Germline is not matched at one junction end, which may reflect a read error. This rearrangement joins TRBV4-1 to TRBJ2-5; 7 positions agree with TRBD2. This CDR3 is built from 17 residues. The germline gives CDR1 MGHRA, CDR2 YSYEKL. The DNA of the CDR3 is TGCGCCAGCAGCCAAGTAAATAGCGGGCGCCCACAAGGGACCCAGTACTTC. This translates into CASSQVNSGRPQGTQYF.

V and J are TRBV27 and TRBJ1-3; a weak D match, TRBD1 (5 bases). This CDR3 region has 15 residues. V dropped 7 bases and J dropped 0 bases, with 13 bases sitting between them. Looked up from germline, CDR1 is MNHEY and CDR2 is SMNVEV (reference sequence). In DNA, the CDR3 is TGTGCCAGCAAAAACAGGAGCATCTCTGGAAACACCATATATTTT. Protein: CASKNRSISGNTIYF.

The chain is built from TRBV25-1 and TRBJ2-3, with D tentatively TRBD1 (6 bases). The germline V gene has CDR1 MGHDK and CDR2 SYGVNS. The CDR3 contains 14 residues. V lost 5 bases to trimming and J lost 1 base, with 10 bases between them. Here the CDR3 reads CASSPGQRTDTQYF. The CDR3 DNA reads TGTGCCAGCAGTCCGGGACAACGCACAGATACGCAGTATTTT.

The chain has TRBV28 and TRBJ2-7, with 9 bases aligning to TRBD1. The J segment lost 4 bases and the V segment lost 1 base, leaving 5 bases of the junction unmatched. CDR1 MDHEN and CDR2 SYDVKM come from the germline V gene. This CDR3 contains 15 residues. This CDR3 is CASSLYGTGQYEQYF. In DNA form, the CDR3 reads TGTGCCAGCAGTTTATACGGGACAGGGCAGTACGAGCAGTACTTC.

The chain combines TRBV6-1 with TRBJ1-4; D unclear. This CDR3 contains 15 residues. Trimming pared 6 bases from V and 7 bases from J, leaving 18 bases between. CDR1 MNHNS and CDR2 SASEGT come from the germline V gene. The CDR3 nucleotides read TGTGCCAGCAGGGGCCATGCGGGCGCAGGTGAAAAACTGTTTTTT. Residues: CASRGHAGAGEKLFF.

The chain links TRBV12-5 to TRBJ2-1; possible D gene TRBD2, 7 bases. Germline CDR1 is LGHNT and CDR2 is FRNRAP. This CDR3 comprises 14 residues. Trimming left V 6 bases short and J 2 bases short, with 11 bases between. CDR3 residues: CASGIGGAYNEQFF. CDR3 nucleotides: TGTGCTAGTGGCATAGGGGGGGCCTACAATGAGCAGTTCTTC.

This sequence joins TRBV5-6 and TRBJ1-2; D uncertain. CDR3 length equals 15 residues. V was pared by 5 bases and J by 7 bases, with 21 bases between. Germline loops: CDR1 SGHDT, CDR2 YYEEEE. CDR3 in amino acids: CASRFGREGSSGYTF. The CDR3 nucleotides read TGTGCCAGCAGATTTGGGAGGGAAGGATCTTCTGGCTACACCTTC.

This chain links TRBV7-9 with TRBJ2-7; 12 bases are shared with TRBD2. The germline V gene has CDR1 SEHNR and CDR2 FQNEAQ (reference sequence). V shed 1 base, J shed 6 bases, and the junction held 4 bases outside the gene matches. The length of the CDR3 is 15 residues. The CDR3 DNA reads as TGTGCCAGCAGCTTAGGTCTAGCGGGGGGGAGCGAGCAGTACTTC. As protein: CASSLGLAGGSEQYF.

The chain uses TRBV28 and TRBJ1-2, with TRBD1 identical over 8 bases. The junction had 10 bases not matched to a gene; V was cut back by 6 bases and J by 4 bases. The CDR3 extends over 15 amino acids. Germline V gene data show CDR1 as MDHEN and CDR2 as SYDVKM. CDR3: CASRLTGQGGYGYTF. The CDR3 coding sequence is TGTGCCAGCAGGCTAACCGGACAGGGAGGCTATGGCTACACCTTC.